This T cell receptor beta chain comes out of a study of blood T cell repertoires in COVID-19. Study details: The study drew acute and convalescent COVID-19 samples from the United States, Italy and Spain.

Assay used: immunoSEQ multiplex PCR; TCRdb lists only in-frame clones, some missing. The repertoire consists of nearly 250,000 clones, with around 85% occurring once and the leading ten covering over 7.5%. CDR3 length equals 15 residues. Per germline, CDR1 SGHAT and CDR2 FQNNGV. V was shortened by 5 bases and J by 5 bases, with 19 bases between the two germline ends. Sequenced material: PBMCs or T cells enriched from blood (not recorded which). This chain joins TRBV11-2 and TRBJ2-7; a possible D gene is TRBD1 (5 bases). The source of this sequence is a woman in her forties or fifties with acute COVID-19. CDR3 residues: CASSLGQGNYNEQYF. CDR3 nucleotide sequence: TGTGCCAGCAGCCTGGGCCAGGGAAATTACAACGAGCAGTACTTC.